The following is a T cell receptor (beta chain) sequence with its context. As yet, its antigen is unknown. This entry comes from a study of cytomegalovirus exposure and HLA in healthy donors. Study outcomes and limitations: The number of N-insertions in an Asian-associated ancestry cluster was reportedly below the 666-donor mean in a later analysis.

The study ran its PCR with 60 Vbeta and 13 Jbeta primers. Profiling relied on immunoSEQ multiplex PCR, and the TCRdb table lists in-frame clones only, not all of them. The data contain 100,000 to 150,000 clones, approximately 80% of them singletons. With V trimmed by 0 bases and J by 3 bases, 4 bases remained unmatched. The CDR3 has 15 amino acids. The V gene's germline CDR1 is MGHRA and CDR2 YSYEKL. The sequencing input was PBMCs. The chain links TRBV4-1 to TRBJ2-7, with 8 nucleotides matching TRBD1. This clonotype originated in a woman aged 60-70 years in good health and CMV-seronegative. CDR3 loop: CASSQEPGGGYEQYF. The CDR3 nucleotides are TGCGCCAGCAGCCAAGAGCCAGGGGGCGGCTACGAGCAGTACTTC.